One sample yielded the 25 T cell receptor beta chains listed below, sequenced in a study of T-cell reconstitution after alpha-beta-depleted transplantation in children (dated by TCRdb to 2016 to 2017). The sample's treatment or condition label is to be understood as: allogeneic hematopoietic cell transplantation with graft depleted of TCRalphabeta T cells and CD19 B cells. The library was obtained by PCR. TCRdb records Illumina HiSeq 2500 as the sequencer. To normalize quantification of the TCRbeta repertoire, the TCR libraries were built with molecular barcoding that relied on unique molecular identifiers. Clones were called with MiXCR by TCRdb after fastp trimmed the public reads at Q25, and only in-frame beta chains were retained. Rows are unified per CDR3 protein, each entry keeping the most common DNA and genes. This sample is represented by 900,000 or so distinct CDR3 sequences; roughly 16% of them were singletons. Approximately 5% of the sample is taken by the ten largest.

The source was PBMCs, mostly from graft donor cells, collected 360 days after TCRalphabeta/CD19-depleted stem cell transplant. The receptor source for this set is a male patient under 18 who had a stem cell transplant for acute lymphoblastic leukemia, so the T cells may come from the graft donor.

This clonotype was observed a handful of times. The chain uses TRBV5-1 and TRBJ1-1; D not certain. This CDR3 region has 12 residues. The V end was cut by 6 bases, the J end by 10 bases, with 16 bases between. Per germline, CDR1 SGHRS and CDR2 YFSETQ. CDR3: CASTAGPEGAFF. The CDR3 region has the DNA TGCGCCAGCACGGCAGGCCCCGAGGGAGCTTTCTTT.

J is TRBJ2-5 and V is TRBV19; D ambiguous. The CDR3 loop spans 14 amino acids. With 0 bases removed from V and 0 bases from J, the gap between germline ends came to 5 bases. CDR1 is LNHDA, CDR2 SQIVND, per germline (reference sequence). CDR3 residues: CASSIDGYQETQYF. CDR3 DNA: TGTGCCAGTAGTATAGACGGGTACCAAGAGACCCAGTACTTC. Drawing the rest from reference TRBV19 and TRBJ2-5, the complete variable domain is DGGITQSPKYLFRKEGQNVTLSCEQNLNHDAMYWYRQDPGQGLRLIYYSQIVNDFQKGDIAEGYSVSREKKESFPLTVTSAQKNPTAFYLCASSIDGYQETQYFGPGTRLLVL.

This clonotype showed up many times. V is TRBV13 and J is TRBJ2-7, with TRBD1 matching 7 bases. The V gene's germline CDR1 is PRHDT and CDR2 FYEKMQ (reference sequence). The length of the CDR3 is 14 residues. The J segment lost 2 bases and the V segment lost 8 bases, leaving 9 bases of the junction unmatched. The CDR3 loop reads CASGNLDRPYEQYF. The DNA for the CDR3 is TGTGCCAGCGGAAACCTGGACAGGCCCTACGAGCAGTACTTC.

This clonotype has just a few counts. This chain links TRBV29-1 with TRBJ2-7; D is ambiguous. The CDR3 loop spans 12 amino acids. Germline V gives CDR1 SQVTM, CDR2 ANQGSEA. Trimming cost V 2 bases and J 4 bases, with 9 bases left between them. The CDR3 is CSVEFPDYEQYF. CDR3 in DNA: TGCAGCGTTGAATTCCCGGATTACGAGCAGTACTTC.

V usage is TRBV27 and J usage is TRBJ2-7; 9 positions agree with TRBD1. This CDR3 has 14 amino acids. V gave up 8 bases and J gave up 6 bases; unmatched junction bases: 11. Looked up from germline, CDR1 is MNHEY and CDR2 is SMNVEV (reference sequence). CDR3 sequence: CASAYRDRATEQYF. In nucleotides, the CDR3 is TGTGCCAGCGCCTACCGGGACAGGGCCACCGAGCAGTACTTC.

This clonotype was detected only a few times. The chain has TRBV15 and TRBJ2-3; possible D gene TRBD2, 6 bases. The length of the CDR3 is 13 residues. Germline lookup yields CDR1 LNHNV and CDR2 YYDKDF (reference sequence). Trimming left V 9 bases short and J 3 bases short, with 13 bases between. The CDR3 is CATESGRTDTQYF. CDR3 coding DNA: TGTGCCACGGAGTCCGGGAGAACAGATACGCAGTATTTT.

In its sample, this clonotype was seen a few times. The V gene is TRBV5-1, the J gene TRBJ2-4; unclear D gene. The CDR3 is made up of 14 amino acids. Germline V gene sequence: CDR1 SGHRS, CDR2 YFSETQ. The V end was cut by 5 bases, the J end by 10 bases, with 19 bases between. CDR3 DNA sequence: TGCGCCAGCAGACCCCTTACCGACGGCCAAATTCAGTACTTC. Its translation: CASRPLTDGQIQYF.

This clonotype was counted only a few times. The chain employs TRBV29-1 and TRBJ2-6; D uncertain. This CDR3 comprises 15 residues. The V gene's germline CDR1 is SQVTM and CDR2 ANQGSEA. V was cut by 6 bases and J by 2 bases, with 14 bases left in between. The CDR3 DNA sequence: TGCAGCGTCCAACGTGCGGTTGCTGGGGCCAACGTCCTGACTTTC. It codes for CSVQRAVAGANVLTF.

CDR3 amino acids: CASSQGAIAGLYYEQYF. Written as DNA, the CDR3 is TGTGCCAGCAGCCAAGGGGCGATCGCGGGACTGTACTACGAGCAGTACTTC. J is TRBJ2-7 and V is TRBV3-1; TRBD2 is a possible D gene (6 bases). The CDR3 sequence is 17 residues long. From germline, CDR1 is LGHDT and CDR2 YNNKEL (reference sequence). The V end was cut by 1 base, the J end by 3 bases, with 19 bases between.

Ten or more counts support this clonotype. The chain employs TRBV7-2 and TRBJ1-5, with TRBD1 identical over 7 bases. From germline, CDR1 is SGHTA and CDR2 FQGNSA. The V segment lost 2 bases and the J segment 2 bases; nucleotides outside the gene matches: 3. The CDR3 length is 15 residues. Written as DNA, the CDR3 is TGTGCCAGCAGCTTAAACAGGGGTGGCAATCAGCCCCAGCATTTT. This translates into CASSLNRGGNQPQHF.

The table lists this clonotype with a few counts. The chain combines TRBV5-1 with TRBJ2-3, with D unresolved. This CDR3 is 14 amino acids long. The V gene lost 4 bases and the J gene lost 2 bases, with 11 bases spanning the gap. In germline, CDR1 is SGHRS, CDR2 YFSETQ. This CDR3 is CASSPEPSTDTQYF. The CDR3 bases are TGCGCCAGCAGCCCTGAGCCTTCCACAGATACGCAGTATTTT.

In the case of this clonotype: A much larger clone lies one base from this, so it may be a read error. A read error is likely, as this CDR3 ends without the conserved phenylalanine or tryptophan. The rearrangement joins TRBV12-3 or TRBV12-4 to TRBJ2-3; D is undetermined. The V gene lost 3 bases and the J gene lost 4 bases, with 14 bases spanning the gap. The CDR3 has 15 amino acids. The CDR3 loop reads CASSFVLGVADTQYC. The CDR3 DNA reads TGTGCCAGCAGTTTCGTTCTTGGCGTGGCAGATACGCAGTATTGT.

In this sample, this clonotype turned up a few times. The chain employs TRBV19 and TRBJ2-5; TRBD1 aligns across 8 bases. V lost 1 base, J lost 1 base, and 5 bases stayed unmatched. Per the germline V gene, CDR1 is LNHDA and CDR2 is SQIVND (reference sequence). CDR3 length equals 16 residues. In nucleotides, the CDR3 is TGTGCCAGTAGTATAGCCCGGACAGGGTTCCAAGAGACCCAGTACTTC. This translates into CASSIARTGFQETQYF.

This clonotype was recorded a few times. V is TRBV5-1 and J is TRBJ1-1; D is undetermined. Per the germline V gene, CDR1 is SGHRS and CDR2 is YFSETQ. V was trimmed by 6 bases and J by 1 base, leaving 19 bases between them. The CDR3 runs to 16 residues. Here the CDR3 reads CASNIVVPGANTEAFF. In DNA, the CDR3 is TGCGCCAGCAACATTGTGGTGCCGGGAGCGAACACTGAAGCTTTCTTT.

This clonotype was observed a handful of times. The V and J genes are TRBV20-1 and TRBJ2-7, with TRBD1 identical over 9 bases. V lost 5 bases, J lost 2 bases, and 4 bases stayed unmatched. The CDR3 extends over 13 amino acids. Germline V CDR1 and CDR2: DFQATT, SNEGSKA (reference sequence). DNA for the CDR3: TGCAGTGCTCTGGACAGGGGCCCCTACGAGCAGTACTTC. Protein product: CSALDRGPYEQYF.

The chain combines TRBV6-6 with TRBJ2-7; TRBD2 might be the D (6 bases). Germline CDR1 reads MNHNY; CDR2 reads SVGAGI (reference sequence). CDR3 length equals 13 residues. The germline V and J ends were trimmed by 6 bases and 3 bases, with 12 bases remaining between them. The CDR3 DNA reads TGTGCCAGCAGCTGGGACTCGGGCTACGAGCAGTACTTC. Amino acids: CASSWDSGYEQYF.

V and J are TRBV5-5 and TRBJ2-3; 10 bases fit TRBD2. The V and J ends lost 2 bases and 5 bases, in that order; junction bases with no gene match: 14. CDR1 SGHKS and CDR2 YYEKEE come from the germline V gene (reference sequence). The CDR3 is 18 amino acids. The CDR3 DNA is TGTGCCAGCAGCTTATCCGGGACAGATAGACTAGCGGGAGATACGCAGTATTTT. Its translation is CASSLSGTDRLAGDTQYF.

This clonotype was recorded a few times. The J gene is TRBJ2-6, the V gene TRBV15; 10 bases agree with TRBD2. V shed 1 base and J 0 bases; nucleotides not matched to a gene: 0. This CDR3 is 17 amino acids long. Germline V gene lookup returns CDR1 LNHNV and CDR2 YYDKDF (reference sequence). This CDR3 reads CATSRASGSSGANVLTF. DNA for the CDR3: TGTGCCACCAGCAGAGCTAGCGGGAGCTCTGGGGCCAACGTCCTGACTTTC.

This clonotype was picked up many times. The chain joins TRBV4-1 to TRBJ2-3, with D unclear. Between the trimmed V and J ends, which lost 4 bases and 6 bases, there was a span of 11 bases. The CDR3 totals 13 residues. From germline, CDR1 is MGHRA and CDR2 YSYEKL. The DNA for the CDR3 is TGCGCCAGCAGCCTTCCACCTAGTGATACGCAGTATTTT. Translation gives CASSLPPSDTQYF.

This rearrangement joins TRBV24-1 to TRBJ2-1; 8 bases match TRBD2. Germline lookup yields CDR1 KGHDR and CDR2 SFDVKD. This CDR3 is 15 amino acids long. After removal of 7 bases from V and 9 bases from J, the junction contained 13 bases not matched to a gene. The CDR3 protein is CATSDAGTRDGEQFF. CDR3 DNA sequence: TGTGCCACCAGCGACGCCGGGACTAGGGATGGTGAGCAGTTCTTC.

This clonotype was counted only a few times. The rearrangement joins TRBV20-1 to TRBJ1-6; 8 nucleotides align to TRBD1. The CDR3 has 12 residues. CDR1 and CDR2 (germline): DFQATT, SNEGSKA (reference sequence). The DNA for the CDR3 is TGCAGCCCCGGGACAGGAGAATCACCCCTCCACTTT. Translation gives CSPGTGESPLHF.

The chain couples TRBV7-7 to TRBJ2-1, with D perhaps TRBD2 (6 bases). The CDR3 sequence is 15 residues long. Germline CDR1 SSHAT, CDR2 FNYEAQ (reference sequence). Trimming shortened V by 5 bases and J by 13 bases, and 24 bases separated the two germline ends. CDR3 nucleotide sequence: TGTGCCAGCAGCACCGGGACTCTCTCCCCCCTAACTCAGTTCTTC. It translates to CASSTGTLSPLTQFF.

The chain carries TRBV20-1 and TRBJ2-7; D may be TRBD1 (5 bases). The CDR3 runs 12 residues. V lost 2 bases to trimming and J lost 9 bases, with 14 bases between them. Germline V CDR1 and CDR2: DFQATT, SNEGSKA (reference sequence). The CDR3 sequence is CSARYTGNGQYF. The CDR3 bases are TGCAGTGCTAGATACACAGGAAATGGGCAGTACTTC.

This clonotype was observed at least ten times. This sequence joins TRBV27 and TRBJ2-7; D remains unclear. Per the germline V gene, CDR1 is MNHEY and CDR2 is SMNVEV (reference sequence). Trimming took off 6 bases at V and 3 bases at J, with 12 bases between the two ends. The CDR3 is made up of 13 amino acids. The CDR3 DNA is TGTGCCAGCAGGCTGGGGAAAAACTACGAGCAGTACTTC. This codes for CASRLGKNYEQYF.

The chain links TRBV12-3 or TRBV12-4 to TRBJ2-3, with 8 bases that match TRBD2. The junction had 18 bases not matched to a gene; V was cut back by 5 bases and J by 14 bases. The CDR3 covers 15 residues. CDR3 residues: CASSPQRTSSPGRYF. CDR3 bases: TGTGCCAGCAGTCCGCAGCGGACTAGCAGTCCCGGACGGTATTTT.